This TCR beta chain appears in the sequencing data of a study of T-cell memory formation after mild COVID-19. Germline lookup yields CDR1 SGHNT and CDR2 YYREEE (reference sequence). Trimming removed 2 bases from V and 2 bases from J; junction bases left unmatched: 10. This CDR3 is 17 amino acids long. TCRdb reprocessed the 5' RACE reads via MiXCR and lists one record per CDR3 protein. The sample holds hundreds of thousands of distinct CDR3 sequences; more than 15% are singletons and the top ten take more than 10%. As for this clonotype: The antigen is undetermined.

The study's findings and limits: CD4/CD8 balance held among clones contracting day 15 to 85, and later expanders leaned CD4+. Second-wave clones that peaked on day 37 lacked confirmed SARS-CoV-2 specificity. Most CD4+ clones that shrank were in CM and EM, while CD8+ ones turned up in EMRA.

This sequence was found in an adult woman who had mild COVID-19 (a few samples of this study predate the infection). Cell type and time point are not known. V is TRBV5-4 and J is TRBJ2-1, with 7 bases fitting TRBD2. Sequencing was done on a sample of PBMCs or a T cell subset sorted from them (not recorded which). In DNA form, the CDR3 reads TGTGCCAGCAGCTTAGGCGGCCTAGCGGTACCCTACAATGAGCAGTTCTTC. It is translated as CASSLGGLAVPYNEQFF.